The rows below give T cell receptor beta chains drawn from one sample of a study of human T cells and chemical hapten exposure. MiXCR, applied by TCRdb to the RACE reads, yields one record per CDR3 protein. Among fewer than 60,000 distinct CDR3 sequences listed, about 11% were seen once. This specimen consisted of whole blood, obtained in connection with sensitization to the hapten diphenylcyclopropenone (DPC). Every receptor here comes from a woman aged 40 to 50 with alopecia areata. Some clones in this sample may be carry-over from other donors' samples. Each CDR3 is given with its conserved first and last residue. D genes are given only for firm matches. Clone sizes are given selectively: once, few, many, or a class where the clone is expanded.

TRBV6-1	many	TRBJ2-7	-	CASSAPTNGVYEQYF	TGTGCCAGCAGCGCCCCCACGAACGGTGTTTACGAGCAGTACTTC
TRBV20-1	once	TRBJ2-1	TRBD2	CSAAGTSGRTAYNEQFF	TGCAGTGCTGCCGGGACTAGCGGGAGGACCGCCTACAATGAGCAGTTCTTC
TRBV23-1	-	TRBJ2-7	-	CASRSSGHPRYEQYF	TGCGCCAGCAGATCCTCGGGCCATCCCCGCTACGAGCAGTACTTC
TRBV20-1	few	TRBJ2-7	TRBD2	CSASKRGGLYEQYF	TGCAGTGCTAGTAAGCGGGGGGGCTTATACGAGCAGTACTTC
TRBV10-1	many	TRBJ2-2	-	CASTPTGTTGELFF	TGCGCCAGCACCCCTACAGGGACCACCGGGGAGCTGTTTTTT
TRBV7-2	few	TRBJ2-2	-	CASSLATQGSGELFF	TGTGCCAGCAGCTTAGCGACCCAGGGGTCCGGGGAGCTGTTTTTT
TRBV18	few	TRBJ1-3	-	CASSPDGSGNTIYF	TGTGCCAGCTCACCCGACGGCTCTGGAAACACCATATATTTT
TRBV28	few	TRBJ2-2	TRBD2	CASSPSSGRNTGELFF	TGTGCCAGCAGTCCCTCCAGCGGGAGAAACACCGGGGAGCTGTTTTTT
TRBV4-3	-	TRBJ2-5	-	CASSQGESETQYF	TGCGCCAGCAGCCAAGGCGAGTCAGAGACCCAGTACTTC
TRBV12-3/TRBV12-4	many	TRBJ1-3	-	CASRSTLGGPENTIYF	TGTGCCAGCAGGAGTACTTTGGGGGGGCCAGAAAACACCATATATTTT
TRBV7-9	few	TRBJ1-1	TRBD1	CASSADRGNAEAFF	TGTGCCAGCAGCGCAGACAGGGGGAACGCTGAAGCTTTCTTT
TRBV19	-	TRBJ1-1	-	CASSILNSAEAFF	TGTGCCAGTAGTATACTCAACAGCGCCGAAGCTTTCTTT
TRBV11-2	-	TRBJ2-7	TRBD1	CASSRGAGGKEQYF	TGTGCCAGCAGCCGTGGGGCAGGGGGTAAGGAGCAGTACTTC
TRBV7-7	many	TRBJ1-1	-	CASSLSMNTEAFF	TGTGCTAGCAGCTTATCGATGAACACTGAAGCTTTCTTT
TRBV18	few	TRBJ1-1	TRBD1	CASSPKDRAGTEAFF	TGTGCCAGCTCACCGAAGGACAGGGCGGGCACTGAAGCTTTCTTT
TRBV3-1	many	TRBJ2-3	TRBD2	CASSLSVLAGEDTQYF	TGTGCCAGCAGCCTGTCGGTACTAGCGGGAGAAGATACGCAGTATTTT
TRBV7-9	many	TRBJ2-5	-	CASSLGSAPGAQETQYF	TGTGCCAGCAGCTTAGGATCAGCCCCGGGAGCGCAAGAGACCCAGTACTTC
TRBV3-1	many	TRBJ1-1	-	CASSQDRGIWIEAFF	TGTGCCAGCAGCCAAGACAGGGGAATTTGGATTGAAGCTTTCTTT
TRBV24-1	few	TRBJ2-5	TRBD1	CATSDQRQGFGETQYF	TGTGCCACCAGTGACCAAAGACAGGGTTTCGGTGAGACCCAGTACTTC
TRBV20-1	few	TRBJ2-5	TRBD2	CSASVGLAGIGGGETQYF	TGCAGTGCTAGTGTGGGACTAGCGGGGATCGGGGGTGGAGAGACCCAGTACTTC
TRBV28	-	TRBJ2-7	-	CASNSWGLYEQYF	TGTGCCAGCAATTCGTGGGGGCTCTACGAGCAGTACTTC
TRBV7-2	-	TRBJ1-3	-	CASSPAKGRSSGNTIYF	TGTGCCAGCAGCCCTGCCAAGGGCAGAAGCTCTGGAAACACCATATATTTT
TRBV30	-	TRBJ1-1	-	CAWNQDPNTEAFF	TGTGCCTGGAACCAGGACCCGAACACTGAAGCTTTCTTT
TRBV5-6	many	TRBJ2-1	TRBD2	CASTRTSGGPSSYNEQFF	TGTGCCAGCACCCGGACTAGCGGGGGCCCCAGCTCCTACAATGAGCAGTTCTTC
TRBV7-2	many	TRBJ2-3	-	CASSTTGLGTQYF	TGTGCCAGCAGCACGACGGGCCTAGGAACGCAGTATTTT
TRBV11-2	many	TRBJ2-1	TRBD2	CASSLGTSGRKQFF	TGTGCCAGCAGCTTAGGGACTAGCGGCAGAAAGCAGTTCTTC
TRBV19	many	TRBJ1-3	TRBD1	CASSPGTGSSGNTIYF	TGTGCCAGTAGTCCCGGGACAGGAAGCTCTGGAAACACCATATATTTT
TRBV27	many	TRBJ1-1	-	CASSLGGLVGTEAFF	TGTGCCAGCTCCCTCGGGGGGCTGGTAGGCACTGAAGCTTTCTTT
TRBV11-2	-	TRBJ2-7	-	CASSSGGTYEQYF	TGTGCCAGCAGCTCCGGCGGTACCTACGAGCAGTACTTC
TRBV10-3	-	TRBJ1-2	TRBD1	CAIGQGNYGYTF	TGTGCCATCGGACAGGGCAACTATGGCTACACCTTC
TRBV7-9	-	TRBJ1-2	TRBD1	CASSRTGGGYGYTF	TGTGCCAGCAGCAGGACAGGGGGAGGCTATGGCTACACCTTC
TRBV9	-	TRBJ2-7	-	CASSAGRSSYEQYF	TGTGCCAGCAGCGCGGGACGGAGCTCCTACGAGCAGTACTTC
TRBV20-1	many	TRBJ2-2	-	CSARETGGVSPGSCFF	-
TRBV19	few	TRBJ1-2	TRBD1	CASSMGTVANYGYTF	TGTGCCAGTAGTATGGGGACAGTAGCTAACTATGGCTACACCTTC
TRBV28	few	TRBJ2-7	TRBD2	CASSLSVAGTYEQYF	TGTGCCAGCAGTTTGTCAGTAGCGGGTACCTACGAGCAGTACTTC
TRBV6-6	few	TRBJ2-7	TRBD1	CATKGTGAYEQYF	TGTGCCACCAAGGGTACAGGGGCCTACGAGCAGTACTTC
TRBV6-5	-	TRBJ2-1	-	CASSYIRGPSYNEQFF	TGTGCCAGCAGTTACATCAGAGGGCCCTCTTACAATGAGCAGTTCTTC
TRBV6-6	few	TRBJ2-5	-	CASRATRSKETQYF	TGTGCCAGCAGGGCGACTAGAAGTAAAGAGACCCAGTACTTC
TRBV12-3/TRBV12-4	once	TRBJ2-5	TRBD2	CASSSRNSGGARETQYF	TGTGCCAGCAGTTCCCGGAATAGCGGGGGGGCCCGGGAGACCCAGTACTTC
TRBV11-2	many	TRBJ1-1	TRBD1	CASSYRQGNTEAFF	TGTGCCAGCAGCTACCGACAGGGAAACACTGAAGCTTTCTTT
TRBV14	-	TRBJ2-4	-	CASSQAGRGAKNIQYF	TGTGCCAGCAGCCAAGCGGGACGGGGGGCCAAAAACATTCAGTACTTC
TRBV7-6	-	TRBJ2-5	TRBD1	CASSPRQGQETQYF	TGTGCCAGCAGCCCCCGACAGGGACAAGAGACCCAGTACTTC
TRBV7-3	few	TRBJ2-3	-	CASSLRRGRADTQYF	TGTGCCAGCAGCTTAAGGCGGGGAAGGGCAGATACGCAGTATTTT
TRBV18	many	TRBJ1-2	-	CASSPQGARDYGYTF	TGTGCCAGCTCACCGCAAGGGGCGAGGGACTATGGCTACACCTTC
TRBV6-2/TRBV6-3	many	TRBJ1-1	-	CASTNPWGTEAFF	TGTGCCAGCACTAACCCTTGGGGCACTGAAGCTTTCTTT
TRBV18	many	TRBJ2-7	-	CASSPIPGNEQYF	TGTGCCAGCTCACCAATCCCAGGGAACGAGCAGTACTTC
TRBV29-1	many	TRBJ1-4	-	CSAPKGEKLFF	TGCAGCGCCCCCAAGGGAGAAAAACTGTTTTTT
TRBV7-9	few	TRBJ2-3	-	CASSRTLTDTQYF	TGTGCCAGCAGCCGCACGCTAACAGATACGCAGTATTTT
TRBV28	many	TRBJ2-1	-	CASSLTLAYNEQFF	TGTGCCAGCAGTTTAACCTTAGCGTACAATGAGCAGTTCTTC
TRBV12-5	-	TRBJ2-3	TRBD1	CASGPGTGGLTDTQYF	TGTGCTAGTGGTCCTGGGACAGGGGGCCTCACAGATACGCAGTATTTT
TRBV12-5	many	TRBJ1-1	-	CASGGDGSNTEAFF	TGTGCTAGTGGGGGGGACGGCTCGAACACTGAAGCTTTCTTT